This T cell receptor beta chain comes out of a study of blood T cell repertoires in COVID-19. Study-wide background: Sources were T cells, B-cell-depleted T cells, or PBMCs; the material itself was cDNA or gDNA.

The protocol was immunoSEQ multiplex PCR, while the TCRdb copy is restricted to in-frame clones and leaves out a portion. The sample lists 100,000 to 120,000 clones; 70% to 80% were seen once. The CDR3 has 19 residues. V lost 1 base, J lost 4 bases, and 14 bases stayed unmatched. Looked up from germline, CDR1 is LGHNA and CDR2 is YNFKEQ. J is TRBJ2-2 and V is TRBV4-2; TRBD1 matches at 8 bases. Sequencing was carried out using peripheral blood. The receptor's source is an older woman with acute or convalescent COVID-19. The CDR3 bases are TGTGCCAGCAGCCAAGTTTGGGATCTGACAGGGGTGGGCACCGGGGAGCTGTTTTTT. Translation gives CASSQVWDLTGVGTGELFF.